Here is one T cell receptor (beta chain) with its context. Its antigen remains undetermined. One end of the junction is discordant with germline, which a read error may explain. TCRbeta CDR3 regions were amplified from genomic DNA by means of the immunoSEQ Assay, a bias-controlled multiplex PCR. Per the source publication's procedure: The number of nucleated cells in each sample was estimated by amplification of reference gene primers within the assay. To quantify the absolute abundance of each unique TCRbeta CDR3 rearrangement, sequence reads were collapsed and filtered. For each sample, productive Simpson clonality was calculated as the square root of Simpson's diversity index across productive rearrangements. What TCRdb holds here is the immuneACCESS table cut down to in-frame rearrangements. Part of the clones is not present; checked against another copy, under half of the missing clones reflect an unresolved V gene, and the others are unexplained. V, J and clone size are taken as reported in that table, and D and trimming were inferred from the DNA itself. Counted in this sample were fewer than 400,000 clones; around 84% of them appeared once. Clones ranked in the top ten supply over 2.5% of the sample.

This record belongs to a study of blood T cell repertoires in COVID-19 (dated by TCRdb to 2018 to 2020). Background for the entire study: The collaborator samples originated in the United States, Italy and Spain and spanned the acute and convalescent phases of COVID-19. The sample metadata nearly always contained a de-identified subject ID, COVID-19 status, age in years and sex. The material from the prospective study consisted of cDNA or gDNA derived from T cells, B-cell-depleted T cells, or PBMCs. HLA class I and class II types, where available, came from metadata supplied by the sample provider rather than from assay-based typing. Deeply sampled blood TCRbeta repertoires from subjects exposed to, actively infected with, or recovered from COVID-19 were included in the dataset. A freely available public database, intended as a resource for researchers studying the immune response to SARS-CoV-2, is where the repertoires were released. Samples were obtained from the ongoing ImmuneRACE study (first 160 participants) and from over 1,000 subjects provided by 6 global collaborators.

Whole blood was collected in K2EDTA tubes by collaborating institutions according to the institutions' own protocols. For TCRbeta analysis, collaborators shipped samples in one of three forms: frozen whole blood, isolated PBMCs, or DNA extracted from either of those sample types. As encoded in the germline V gene (reference sequence), CDR1 is SSHAT while CDR2 is FNYEAQ. The CDR3 sequence holds 13 residues, the cysteine and phenylalanine included. The CDR3 DNA has 39 bases and is translated from base 1. Results the study describes overall, beyond this receptor: The amount of clinical and demographic metadata varied by source and participant and was provided uncurated.

The clonotype was recovered from a human donor in a cohort sampled during active COVID-19. The specimen was peripheral blood. The chain uses TRBV7-7 and TRBJ2-1; the junction holds 11 bases that match TRBD1. The DNA is as follows: TGTGCTAGCAGCTTAGGGGACAGGGGGAAGCAGTTCTTC. Its translation reads: CASSLGDRGKQFF.